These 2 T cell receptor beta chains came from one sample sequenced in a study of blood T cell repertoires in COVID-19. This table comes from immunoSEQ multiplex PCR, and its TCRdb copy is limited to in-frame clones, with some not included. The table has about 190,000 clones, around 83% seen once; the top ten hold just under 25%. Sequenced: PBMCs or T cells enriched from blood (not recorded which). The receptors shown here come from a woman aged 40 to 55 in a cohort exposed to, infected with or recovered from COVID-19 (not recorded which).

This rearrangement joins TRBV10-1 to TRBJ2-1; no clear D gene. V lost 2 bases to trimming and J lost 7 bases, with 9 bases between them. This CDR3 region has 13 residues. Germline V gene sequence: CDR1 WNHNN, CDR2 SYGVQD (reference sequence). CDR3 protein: CASSEINSNEQFF. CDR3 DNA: TGCGCCAGCAGTGAGATAAACTCTAATGAGCAGTTCTTC.

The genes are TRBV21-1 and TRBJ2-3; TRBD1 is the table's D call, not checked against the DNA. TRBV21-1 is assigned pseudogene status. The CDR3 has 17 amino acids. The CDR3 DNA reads TGTGCCAGCAGCAAAGGGTCGGGCACAGGGCTCACAGATACGCAGTATTTT. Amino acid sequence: CASSKGSGTGLTDTQYF.